The rows below give T cell receptor beta chains drawn from one sample of a study of breast tumors, draining lymph nodes, adjacent tissues. TCRdb ran MiXCR on the multiplex PCR reads and lists one entry per CDR3 protein. The sample records about 110,000 distinct CDR3 sequences, less than 40% being singletons. Sequencing used axillary lymph node tissue. The origin of the receptors is a female donor with breast cancer. Some clones in this sample may be carry-over from other donors' samples. Each CDR3 is given with its conserved first and last residue. The D gene is left open where the match is weak. Clone size is not always given. Where it is, it says once, few, many or a class for expanded clones.

V: TRBV5-6
size: many
D: TRBD2
J: TRBJ2-7
CDR3: CASSSAREGPQEQYF
DNA: TGTGCCAGCAGCTCGGCCCGGGAGGGTCCTCAGGAGCAGTACTTC

V: TRBV10-3
size: many
D: TRBD1
J: TRBJ2-3
CDR3: CAISSDRGTDTQYF
DNA: TGTGCCATCAGCTCCGACAGGGGCACAGATACGCAGTATTTT

V: TRBV5-1
size: many
D: -
J: TRBJ2-3
CDR3: CASSLGEQGREYF
DNA: TGCGCCAGCAGCTTGGGGGAACAGGGAAGGGAGTATTTT

V: TRBV7-2
size: -
D: TRBD1
J: TRBJ2-5
CDR3: CASSNTGGAGAQETQYF
DNA: TGTGCCAGCAGCAACACAGGGGGCGCGGGGGCCCAAGAGACCCAGTACTTC

V: TRBV19
size: many
D: TRBD2
J: TRBJ2-5
CDR3: CASSTSGRARETQYF
DNA: TGTGCCAGTAGCACTAGCGGGAGGGCCCGGGAGACCCAGTACTTC

V: TRBV29-1
size: -
D: TRBD1
J: TRBJ2-5
CDR3: CSVLPGQGETQYF
DNA: TGCAGCGTTCTCCCGGGACAGGGGGAGACCCAGTACTTC

V: TRBV5-1
size: -
D: TRBD2
J: TRBJ2-3
CDR3: CASSFRTSGSTDTQYF
DNA: TGCGCCAGCAGCTTCCGGACTAGCGGGAGCACAGATACGCAGTATTTT

V: TRBV19
size: many
D: TRBD2
J: TRBJ2-3
CDR3: CASSIGTSGGSTDTQYF
DNA: TGTGCCAGTAGTATAGGGACTAGCGGGGGGAGCACAGATACGCAGTATTTT

V: TRBV6-5
size: once
D: -
J: TRBJ1-1
CDR3: CASSYAGGTEAFF
DNA: TGTGCCAGCAGTTACGCAGGTGGCACTGAAGCTTTCTTT

V: TRBV5-1
size: many
D: -
J: TRBJ1-1
CDR3: CASSLGSMNTEAFF
DNA: TGCGCCAGCAGCTTGGGCAGTATGAACACTGAAGCTTTCTTT

V: TRBV30
size: -
D: TRBD1
J: TRBJ1-2
CDR3: CAWRGRQGLYYGYTF
DNA: TGTGCCTGGAGGGGAAGACAGGGTTTATACTATGGCTACACCTTC

V: TRBV4-1
size: many
D: TRBD1
J: TRBJ2-7
CDR3: CASSPTGGAYEQYF
DNA: TGCGCCAGCAGCCCCACAGGGGGCGCCTACGAGCAGTACTTC

V: TRBV27
size: many
D: TRBD1
J: TRBJ1-6
CDR3: CASTSLGQGARGSSPLHF
DNA: TGTGCCAGCACATCTCTTGGACAGGGGGCAAGAGGGAGTTCACCCCTCCACTTT

V: TRBV6-4
size: -
D: TRBD2
J: TRBJ2-3
CDR3: CASSQSGGRDTQYF
DNA: TGTGCCAGCAGTCAATCGGGGGGGCGGGATACGCAGTATTTT

V: TRBV9
size: -
D: -
J: TRBJ2-1
CDR3: CASSIALNNGQFF
DNA: TGTGCCAGCAGCATAGCACTAAACAATGGGCAGTTCTTC

V: TRBV7-9
size: many
D: -
J: TRBJ2-1
CDR3: CASSLEVSRNEQFF
DNA: TGTGCCAGCAGCTTAGAAGTCTCCCGAAATGAGCAGTTCTTC

V: TRBV20-1
size: many
D: -
J: TRBJ2-1
CDR3: CSARHNEQFF
DNA: TGCAGTGCTAGACACAATGAGCAGTTCTTC

V: TRBV20-1
size: -
D: -
J: TRBJ2-5
CDR3: CSARGEGDQPQYF
DNA: TGCAGTGCTAGAGGGGAAGGGGATCAGCCCCAGTACTTC

V: TRBV28
size: many
D: TRBD1
J: TRBJ1-5
CDR3: CASSLLTGSRQPQHF
DNA: TGTGCCAGCAGTTTATTGACAGGGTCCCGTCAGCCCCAGCATTTT

V: TRBV7-9
size: many
D: -
J: TRBJ2-7
CDR3: CASSLYGGSTNEQYF
DNA: TGTGCCAGCAGCTTATATGGGGGTTCTACGAACGAGCAGTACTTC

V: TRBV18
size: -
D: -
J: TRBJ1-1
CDR3: CASSPRSGDGEAFF
DNA: TGTGCCAGCTCACCGCGTTCGGGGGATGGAGAAGCTTTCTTT

V: TRBV5-6
size: many
D: -
J: TRBJ1-5
CDR3: CASSLRPEQGTNQPQHF
DNA: TGTGCCAGCAGCTTGAGGCCGGAACAGGGTACCAATCAGCCCCAGCATTTT

V: TRBV6-5
size: many
D: TRBD1
J: TRBJ1-5
CDR3: CASSRSGTGYSNQPQHF
DNA: TGTGCCAGCAGTCGCTCCGGGACAGGTTATAGCAATCAGCCCCAGCATTTT

V: TRBV7-2
size: -
D: -
J: TRBJ2-7
CDR3: CASRETTHSYEQYF
DNA: TGTGCCAGCAGGGAAACGACGCACTCCTACGAGCAGTACTTC

V: TRBV27
size: many
D: -
J: TRBJ1-5
CDR3: CASSENSNQPQHF
DNA: TGTGCCAGCAGCGAAAATAGCAATCAGCCCCAGCATTTT

V: TRBV5-1
size: many
D: -
J: TRBJ2-2
CDR3: CASSLGTHAGELFF
DNA: TGCGCCAGCAGCTTGGGTACGCACGCCGGGGAGCTGTTTTTT

V: TRBV7-6
size: many
D: TRBD2
J: TRBJ2-3
CDR3: CASSPGLAGEEADTQYF
DNA: TGTGCCAGCAGCCCCGGACTAGCGGGAGAGGAGGCAGATACGCAGTATTTT

V: TRBV6-2/TRBV6-3
size: many
D: -
J: TRBJ1-6
CDR3: CASSPVGHTNSPLHF
DNA: TGTGCCAGCAGTCCCGTCGGACATACTAATTCACCCCTCCACTTT

V: TRBV5-1
size: many
D: -
J: TRBJ2-7
CDR3: CASSLGSGQYF
DNA: TGCGCCAGCAGCTTAGGGTCCGGGCAGTACTTC

V: TRBV20-1
size: many
D: TRBD2
J: TRBJ2-1
CDR3: CSASQREGGEQFF
DNA: TGCAGTGCTAGTCAGCGGGAGGGAGGTGAGCAGTTCTTC

V: TRBV7-9
size: many
D: TRBD1
J: TRBJ1-4
CDR3: CASSSWTGLNEKLFF
DNA: TGTGCCAGCAGCTCATGGACAGGGCTAAATGAAAAACTGTTTTTT

V: TRBV6-2/TRBV6-3
size: few
D: -
J: TRBJ1-5
CDR3: CASSRRLDSNQPQHF
DNA: TGTGCCAGTTCTCGCAGGCTTGATAGCAATCAGCCCCAGCATTTT

V: TRBV20-1
size: many
D: -
J: TRBJ1-5
CDR3: CSARDRWTAIKPQHF
DNA: TGCAGTGCTAGAGATCGTTGGACAGCGATTAAGCCCCAGCATTTT

V: TRBV12-3/TRBV12-4
size: many
D: -
J: TRBJ1-6
CDR3: CASSPPGQRFNSPLHF
DNA: TGTGCCAGCAGTCCCCCGGGACAACGGTTTAATTCACCCCTCCACTTT

V: TRBV19
size: -
D: -
J: TRBJ1-2
CDR3: CASSTPAGYTF
DNA: TGTGCCAGTAGTACTCCCGCTGGCTACACCTTC

V: TRBV6-6
size: few
D: TRBD1
J: TRBJ1-4
CDR3: CASSPQTGAFNEKLFF
DNA: TGTGCCAGCAGTCCCCAGACAGGGGCCTTTAATGAAAAACTGTTTTTT

V: TRBV4-2
size: many
D: TRBD1
J: TRBJ1-5
CDR3: CASSRDRGRANQPQHF
DNA: TGTGCCAGCAGCAGGGACAGGGGGCGTGCGAATCAGCCCCAGCATTTT

V: TRBV7-2
size: many
D: TRBD1
J: TRBJ1-2
CDR3: CASSPLQGAGYGYTF
DNA: TGTGCCAGCAGCCCCCTACAGGGGGCAGGGTATGGCTACACCTTC

V: TRBV20-1
size: many
D: -
J: TRBJ2-7
CDR3: CSARVGSNRVFNEQYF
DNA: TGCAGTGCTAGAGTCGGGTCTAACAGGGTCTTTAACGAGCAGTACTTC

V: TRBV20-1
size: many
D: -
J: TRBJ2-3
CDR3: CSARVQVDTQYF
DNA: TGCAGTGCTAGAGTCCAAGTTGATACGCAGTATTTT

V: TRBV6-7
size: -
D: -
J: TRBJ1-6
CDR3: CASKRQGHNSPLHF
DNA: TGTGCCAGCAAAAGGCAAGGACATAATTCACCCCTCCACTTT

V: TRBV6-5
size: many
D: TRBD1
J: TRBJ2-7
CDR3: CASSYLGQAPYEQYF
DNA: TGTGCCAGCAGTTACCTCGGACAGGCCCCCTACGAGCAGTACTTC

V: TRBV14
size: few
D: -
J: TRBJ1-1
CDR3: CASSLRQAGNTEAFF
DNA: TGTGCCAGCAGCCTACGACAGGCGGGAAACACTGAAGCTTTCTTT

V: TRBV5-1
size: few
D: TRBD1
J: TRBJ2-7
CDR3: CASSTQGTVYEQYF
DNA: TGCGCCAGCTCTACTCAAGGGACAGTCTACGAGCAGTACTTC

V: TRBV7-3
size: many
D: -
J: TRBJ1-2
CDR3: CASSPGQTYGYTF
DNA: TGTGCCAGCAGCCCAGGACAGACCTATGGCTACACCTTC

V: TRBV6-6
size: many
D: TRBD1
J: TRBJ1-5
CDR3: CASIKQGAQPQHF
DNA: TGTGCCAGCATCAAACAGGGGGCTCAGCCCCAGCATTTT

V: TRBV20-1
size: many
D: -
J: TRBJ2-7
CDR3: CSAGSADSYEQYF
DNA: TGCAGTGCAGGGTCGGCGGACTCCTACGAGCAGTACTTC

V: TRBV6-1
size: many
D: TRBD2
J: TRBJ2-3
CDR3: CASSEAGTSGGTDTQYF
DNA: TGTGCCAGCAGTGAAGCCGGGACTAGCGGGGGCACAGATACGCAGTATTTT

V: TRBV4-1
size: many
D: TRBD1
J: TRBJ1-5
CDR3: CASSVTGTGAGQPQHF
DNA: TGCGCCAGCAGCGTAACCGGGACAGGGGCGGGTCAGCCCCAGCATTTT

V: TRBV7-9
size: -
D: -
J: TRBJ1-6
CDR3: CASSFDQGTLPYNSPLHF
DNA: TGTGCCAGCAGCTTCGACCAAGGAACTCTTCCCTATAATTCACCCCTCCACTTT

V: TRBV25-1
size: many
D: -
J: TRBJ1-2
CDR3: CASSEGAGATYGYTF
DNA: TGTGCCAGCAGTGAAGGAGCGGGGGCTACCTATGGCTACACCTTC

V: TRBV7-9
size: many
D: TRBD1
J: TRBJ2-6
CDR3: CASSPLLDRTTSGANVLTF
DNA: TGTGCCAGCAGCCCTCTCCTGGACAGGACGACCTCTGGGGCCAACGTCCTGACTTTC

V: TRBV24-1
size: many
D: -
J: TRBJ2-1
CDR3: CATSDPRSVGNEQFF
DNA: TGTGCCACCAGTGACCCCCGCTCCGTAGGAAATGAGCAGTTCTTC

V: TRBV20-1
size: -
D: -
J: TRBJ2-7
CDR3: CSTGGGGEQSF
DNA: TGCAGTACAGGGGGGGGAGGCGAGCAGTCCTTC